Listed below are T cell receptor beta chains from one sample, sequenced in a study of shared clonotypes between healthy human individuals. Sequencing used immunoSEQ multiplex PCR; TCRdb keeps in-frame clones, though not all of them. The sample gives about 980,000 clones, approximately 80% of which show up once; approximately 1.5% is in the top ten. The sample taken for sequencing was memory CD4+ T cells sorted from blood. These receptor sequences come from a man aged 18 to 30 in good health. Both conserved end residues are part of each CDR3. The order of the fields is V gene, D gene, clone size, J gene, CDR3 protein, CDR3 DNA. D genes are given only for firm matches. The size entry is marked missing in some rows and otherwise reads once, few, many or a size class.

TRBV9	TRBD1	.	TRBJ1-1	CASSVWDRDSEAFF	TGTGCCAGCAGCGTGTGGGACAGGGATTCTGAAGCTTTCTTT
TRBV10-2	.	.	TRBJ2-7	CASARWDRYEQYF	TGCGCCAGCGCCCGTTGGGACCGCTACGAGCAGTACTTC
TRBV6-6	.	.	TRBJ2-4	CASGGDKNIQYF	TGTGCCAGCGGGGGAGACAAAAACATTCAGTACTTC
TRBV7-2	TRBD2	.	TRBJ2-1	CASSLALGGGSSYNEQFF	TGTGCCAGCAGCCTAGCACTTGGCGGGGGGAGCTCCTACAATGAGCAGTTCTTC
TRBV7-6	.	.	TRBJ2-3	CASSLMSSQRDTQYF	TGTGCCAGCAGCTTAATGTCATCCCAGAGGGATACGCAGTATTTT
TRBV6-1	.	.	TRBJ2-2	CASRVLNTGELFF	TGTGCCAGCAGGGTACTTAACACCGGGGAGCTGTTTTTT
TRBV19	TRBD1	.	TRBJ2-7	CASSTTGQGIYEQYF	TGTGCCAGTAGTACAACGGGACAGGGGATCTACGAGCAGTACTTC
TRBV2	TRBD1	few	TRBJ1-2	CASSRTDRGRDGYTF	TGTGCCAGCAGTCGTACCGACAGGGGAAGGGATGGCTACACCTTC
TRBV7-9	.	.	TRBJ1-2	CASSPTQGIGGYTF	TGTGCCAGCAGCCCTACCCAGGGGATTGGTGGCTACACCTTC
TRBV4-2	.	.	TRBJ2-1	CASSQELSREQFF	TGTGCCAGCAGCCAAGAATTAAGCAGGGAGCAGTTCTTC
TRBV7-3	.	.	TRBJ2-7	CASSPVLTGATYEQYF	TGTGCCAGCAGCCCCGTTCTAACAGGAGCCACTTACGAGCAGTACTTC
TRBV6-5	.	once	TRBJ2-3	CASRTLRRDLDTQYF	TGTGCCAGCAGGACCCTCCGGCGGGATTTAGATACGCAGTATTTT
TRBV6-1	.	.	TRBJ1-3	CASRGDGSSGNTIYF	TGTGCCAGCAGAGGGGACGGTAGCTCTGGAAACACCATATATTTT
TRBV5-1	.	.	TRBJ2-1	CASSLPSGRTYNEQFF	TGCGCCAGCAGCTTGCCCTCGGGACGAACCTACAATGAGCAGTTCTTC
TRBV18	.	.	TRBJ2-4	CASSTMAAKNIQYF	TGTGCCAGCTCAACGATGGCGGCCAAAAACATTCAGTACTTC
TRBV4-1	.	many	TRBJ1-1	CASSLSGGETEAFF	TGCGCCAGCAGCTTAAGCGGGGGAGAAACTGAAGCTTTCTTT
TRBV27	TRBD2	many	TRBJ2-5	CASSPSSGGKETQYF	TGTGCCAGCAGCCCTTCTAGCGGGGGGAAAGAGACCCAGTACTTC
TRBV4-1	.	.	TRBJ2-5	CASSQEEGAGTQYF	TGCGCCAGCAGCCAAGAGGAGGGGGCCGGGACCCAGTACTTC
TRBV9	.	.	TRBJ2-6	CASSTQASGANVLTF	TGTGCCAGCAGCACCCAGGCCTCTGGGGCCAACGTCCTGACTTTC
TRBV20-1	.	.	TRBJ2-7	CSGSIGYEQYF	TGCAGTGGAAGTATAGGCTACGAGCAGTACTTC
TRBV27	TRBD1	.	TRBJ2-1	CASSNTGASYNEQFF	TGTGCCAGCAGTAACACAGGGGCCTCCTACAATGAGCAGTTCTTC
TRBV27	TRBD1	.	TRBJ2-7	CASSLGDRPTYEQYF	TGTGCCAGCAGTTTAGGGGACAGACCAACCTACGAGCAGTACTTC
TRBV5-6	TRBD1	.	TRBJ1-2	CASSLVEDRAPRF	TGTGCCAGCAGCTTGGTAGAGGACAGGGCGCCGCGCTTC
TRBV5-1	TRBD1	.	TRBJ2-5	CASSLGQGQETQYF	TGCGCCAGCAGCTTGGGACAGGGGCAGGAGACCCAGTACTTC
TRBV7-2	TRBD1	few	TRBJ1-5	CASRGQGGNQPQHF	TGTGCCAGCAGAGGACAGGGGGGCAATCAGCCCCAGCATTTT
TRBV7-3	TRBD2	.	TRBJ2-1	CASSLGTSGEGSEQFF	TGTGCCAGCAGCTTGGGGACTAGCGGGGAAGGGAGTGAGCAGTTCTTC
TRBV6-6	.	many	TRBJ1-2	CAGGIRGVYGYTF	TGTGCCGGAGGGATAAGAGGGGTCTATGGCTACACCTTC